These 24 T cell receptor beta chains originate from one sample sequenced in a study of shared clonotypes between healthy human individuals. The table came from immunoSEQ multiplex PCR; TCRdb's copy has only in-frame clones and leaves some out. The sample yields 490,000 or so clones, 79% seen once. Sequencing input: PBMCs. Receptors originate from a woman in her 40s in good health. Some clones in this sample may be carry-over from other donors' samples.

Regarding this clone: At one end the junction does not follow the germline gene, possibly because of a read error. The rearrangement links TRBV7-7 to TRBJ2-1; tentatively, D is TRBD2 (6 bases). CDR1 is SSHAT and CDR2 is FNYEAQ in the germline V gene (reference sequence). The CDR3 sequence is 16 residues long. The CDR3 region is CASSLRAGSSYNEQFF. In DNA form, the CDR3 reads TGTGCTAGCAGCTTAAGGGCGGGGAGCTCCTACAATGAGCAGTTCTTC.

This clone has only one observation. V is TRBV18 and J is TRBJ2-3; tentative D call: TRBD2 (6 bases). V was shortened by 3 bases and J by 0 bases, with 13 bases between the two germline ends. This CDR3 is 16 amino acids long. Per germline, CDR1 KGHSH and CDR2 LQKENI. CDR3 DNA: TGTGCCAGCTCACCTAGAGGCGGGGAAAGCACAGATACGCAGTATTTT. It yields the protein CASSPRGGESTDTQYF.

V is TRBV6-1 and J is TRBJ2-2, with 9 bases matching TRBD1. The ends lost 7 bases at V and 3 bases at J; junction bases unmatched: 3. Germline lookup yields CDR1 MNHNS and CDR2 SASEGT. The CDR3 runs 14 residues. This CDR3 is CASTRDRDTGELFF. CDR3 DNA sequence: TGTGCCAGCACGAGGGACAGGGACACCGGGGAGCTGTTTTTT.

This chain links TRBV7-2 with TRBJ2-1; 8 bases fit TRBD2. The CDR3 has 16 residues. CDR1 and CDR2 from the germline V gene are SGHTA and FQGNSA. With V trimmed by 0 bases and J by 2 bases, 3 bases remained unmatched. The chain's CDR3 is CASSLAGRATYNEQFF. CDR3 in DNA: TGTGCCAGCAGCTTAGCCGGGAGGGCGACCTACAATGAGCAGTTCTTC. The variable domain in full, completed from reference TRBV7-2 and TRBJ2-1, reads GAGVSQSPSNKVTEKGKDVELRCDPISGHTALYWYRQSLGQGLEFLIYFQGNSAPDKSGLPSDRFSAERTGGSVSTLTIQRTQQEDSAVYLCASSLAGRATYNEQFFGPGTRLTVL.

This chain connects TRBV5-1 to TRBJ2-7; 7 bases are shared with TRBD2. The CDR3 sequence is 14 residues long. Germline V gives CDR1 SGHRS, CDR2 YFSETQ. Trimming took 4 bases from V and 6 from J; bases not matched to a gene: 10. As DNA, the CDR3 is TGCGCCAGCAGCCCGGACGGGGGAGGGCGCGAGCAGTACTTC. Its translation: CASSPDGGGREQYF.

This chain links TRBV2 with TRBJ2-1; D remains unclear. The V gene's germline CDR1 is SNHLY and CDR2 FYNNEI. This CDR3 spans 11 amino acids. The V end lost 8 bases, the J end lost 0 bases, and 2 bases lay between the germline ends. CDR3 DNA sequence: TGTGCCAGCGTCTCCTACAATGAGCAGTTCTTC. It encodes CASVSYNEQFF. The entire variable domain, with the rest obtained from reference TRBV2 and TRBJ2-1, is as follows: EPEVTQTPSHQVTQMGQEVILRCVPISNHLYFYWYRQILGQKVEFLVSFYNNEISEKSEIFDDQFSVERPDGSNFTLKIRSTKLEDSAMYFCASVSYNEQFFGPGTRLTVL.

The CDR3 DNA follows: TGTGCCAGCAGTTTAGTGGACAAAAACATTCAGTACTTC. Its translation is CASSLVDKNIQYF. V and J are TRBV28 and TRBJ2-4, with no clear D. Germline V gene data show CDR1 as MDHEN and CDR2 as SYDVKM. Trimming took off 2 bases at V and 3 bases at J, with 5 bases between the two ends. This CDR3 comprises 13 residues.

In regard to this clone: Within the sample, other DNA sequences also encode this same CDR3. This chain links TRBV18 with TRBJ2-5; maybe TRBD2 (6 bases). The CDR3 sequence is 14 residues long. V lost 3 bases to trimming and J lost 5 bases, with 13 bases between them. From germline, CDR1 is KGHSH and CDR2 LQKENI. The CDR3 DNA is TGTGCCAGCTCACCTCCGTCAGGGAGGGAGACCCAGTACTTC. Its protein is CASSPPSGRETQYF. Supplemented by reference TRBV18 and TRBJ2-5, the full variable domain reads NAGVMQNPRHLVRRRGQEARLRCSPMKGHSHVYWYRQLPEEGLKFMVYLQKENIIDESGMPKERFSAEFPKEGPSILRIQQVVRGDSAAYFCASSPPSGRETQYFGPGTRLLVL.

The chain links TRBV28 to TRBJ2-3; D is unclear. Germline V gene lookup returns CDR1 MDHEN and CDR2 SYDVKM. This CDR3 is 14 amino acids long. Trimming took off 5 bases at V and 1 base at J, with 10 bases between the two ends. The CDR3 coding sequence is TGTGCCAGCAGTCCAGCGACCCGCACAGATACGCAGTATTTT. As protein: CASSPATRTDTQYF.

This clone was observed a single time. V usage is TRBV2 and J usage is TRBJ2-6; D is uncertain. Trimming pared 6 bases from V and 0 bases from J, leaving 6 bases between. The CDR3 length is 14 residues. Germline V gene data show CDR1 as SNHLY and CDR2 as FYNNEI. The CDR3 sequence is CASRRVSGANVLTF. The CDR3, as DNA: TGTGCCAGCAGGCGAGTCTCTGGGGCCAACGTCCTGACTTTC.

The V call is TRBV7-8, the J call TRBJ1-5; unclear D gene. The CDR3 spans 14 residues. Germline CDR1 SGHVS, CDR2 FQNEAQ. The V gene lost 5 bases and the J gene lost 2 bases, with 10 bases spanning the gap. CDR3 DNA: TGTGCCAGCAGCCCACTGGGTGGCAATCAGCCCCAGCATTTT. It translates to CASSPLGGNQPQHF. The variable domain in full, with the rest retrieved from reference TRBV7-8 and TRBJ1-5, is GAGVSQSPRYKVAKRGQDVALRCDPISGHVSLFWYQQALGQGPEFLTYFQNEAQLDKSGLPSDRFFAERPEGSVSTLKIQRTQQEDSAVYLCASSPLGGNQPQHFGDGTRLSIL.

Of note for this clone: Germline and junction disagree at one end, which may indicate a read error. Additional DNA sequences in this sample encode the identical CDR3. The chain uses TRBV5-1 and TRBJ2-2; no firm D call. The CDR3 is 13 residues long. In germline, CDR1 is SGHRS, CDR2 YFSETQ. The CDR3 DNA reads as TGCGCCAGTAGCTTGGACGCATCCGGGGAGCTGTTTTTT. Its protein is CASSLDASGELFF. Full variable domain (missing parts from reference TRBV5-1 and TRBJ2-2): KAGVTQTPRYLIKTRGQQVTLSCSPISGHRSVSWYQQTPGQGLQFLFEYFSETQRNKGNFPGRFSGRQFSNSRSEMNVSTLELGDSALYLCASSLDASGELFFGEGSRLTVL.

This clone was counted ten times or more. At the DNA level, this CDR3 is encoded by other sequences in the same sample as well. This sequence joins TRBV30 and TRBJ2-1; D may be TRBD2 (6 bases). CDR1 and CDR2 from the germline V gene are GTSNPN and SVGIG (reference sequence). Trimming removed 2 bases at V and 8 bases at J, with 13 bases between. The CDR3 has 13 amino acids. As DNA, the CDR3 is TGTGCCTGGAGTCGGACTACGTTACATGAGCAGTTCTTC. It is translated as CAWSRTTLHEQFF.

DNA of the CDR3: TGCGCCAGCAGCCAAGAACGGGGACTAGCGGCGCACAATGAGCAGTTCTTC. This sequence encodes CASSQERGLAAHNEQFF. The V gene is TRBV4-1, the J gene TRBJ2-1, with 11 bases aligning to TRBD2. In germline, CDR1 is MGHRA, CDR2 YSYEKL. The junction had 6 bases not matched to a gene; V was cut back by 0 bases and J by 5 bases. The CDR3 spans 17 residues.

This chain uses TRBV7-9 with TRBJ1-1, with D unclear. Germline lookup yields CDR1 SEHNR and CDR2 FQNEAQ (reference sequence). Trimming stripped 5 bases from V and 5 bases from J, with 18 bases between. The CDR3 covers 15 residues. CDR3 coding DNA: TGTGCCAGCAGCGACCAAGAGATATTGGAGACTGAAGCTTTCTTT. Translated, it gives CASSDQEILETEAFF.

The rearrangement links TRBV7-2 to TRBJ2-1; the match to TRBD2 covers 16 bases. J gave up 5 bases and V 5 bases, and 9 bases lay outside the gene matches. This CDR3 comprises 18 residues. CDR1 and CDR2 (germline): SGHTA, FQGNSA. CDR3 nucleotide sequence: TGTGCCAGCAGCACAGGGACTAGCGGGAGGGGCAGGGACAATGAGCAGTTCTTC. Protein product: CASSTGTSGRGRDNEQFF.

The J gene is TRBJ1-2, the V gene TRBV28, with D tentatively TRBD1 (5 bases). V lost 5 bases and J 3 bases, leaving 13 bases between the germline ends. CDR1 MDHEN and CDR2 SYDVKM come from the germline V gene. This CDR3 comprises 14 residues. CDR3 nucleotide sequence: TGTGCCAGCAGTCGCCCCGGGGGGGACTATGGCTACACCTTC. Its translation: CASSRPGGDYGYTF.

CDR3 DNA: TGCGCCAGCAGCCTGGACAGGGCGGGGGACACCGGGGAGCTGTTTTTT. Its protein product is CASSLDRAGDTGELFF. The chain is built from TRBV5-1 and TRBJ2-2, with D possibly matching TRBD1 (8 bases). Trimming pared 4 bases from V and 3 bases from J, leaving 16 bases between. This CDR3 region has 16 residues. CDR1 and CDR2 (germline): SGHRS, YFSETQ.

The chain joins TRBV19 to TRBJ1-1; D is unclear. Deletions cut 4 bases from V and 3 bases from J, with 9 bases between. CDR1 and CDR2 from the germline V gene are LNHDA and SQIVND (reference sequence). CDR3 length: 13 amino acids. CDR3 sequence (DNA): TGTGCCAGTAGTAGAGTGGTGGACACTGAAGCTTTCTTT. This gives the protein CASSRVVDTEAFF. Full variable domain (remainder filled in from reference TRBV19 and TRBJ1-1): DGGITQSPKYLFRKEGQNVTLSCEQNLNHDAMYWYRQDPGQGLRLIYYSQIVNDFQKGDIAEGYSVSREKKESFPLTVTSAQKNPTAFYLCASSRVVDTEAFFGQGTRLTVV.

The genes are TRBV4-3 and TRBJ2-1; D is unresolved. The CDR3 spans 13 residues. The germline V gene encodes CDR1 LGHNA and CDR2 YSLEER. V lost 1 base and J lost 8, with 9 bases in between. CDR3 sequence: CASSQVVLHEQFF. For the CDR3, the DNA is TGCGCCAGCAGCCAAGTGGTGCTACATGAGCAGTTCTTC.

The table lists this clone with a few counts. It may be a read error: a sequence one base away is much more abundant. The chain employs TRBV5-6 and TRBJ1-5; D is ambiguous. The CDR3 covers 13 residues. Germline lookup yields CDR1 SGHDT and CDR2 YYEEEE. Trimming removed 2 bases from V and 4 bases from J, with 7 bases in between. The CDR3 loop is CASSFGVNQPQHF. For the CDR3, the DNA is TGTGCCAGCAGCTTCGGGGTTAATCAGCCCCAGCATTTT.

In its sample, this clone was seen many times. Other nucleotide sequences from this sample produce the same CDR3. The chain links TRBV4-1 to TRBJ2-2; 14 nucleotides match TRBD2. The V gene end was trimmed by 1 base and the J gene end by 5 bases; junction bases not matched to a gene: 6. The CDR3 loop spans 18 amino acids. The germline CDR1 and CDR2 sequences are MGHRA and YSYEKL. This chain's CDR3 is CASSQGGLAGVGTGELFF. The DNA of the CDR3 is TGCGCCAGCAGCCAAGGGGGACTAGCGGGAGTGGGTACCGGGGAGCTGTTTTTT.

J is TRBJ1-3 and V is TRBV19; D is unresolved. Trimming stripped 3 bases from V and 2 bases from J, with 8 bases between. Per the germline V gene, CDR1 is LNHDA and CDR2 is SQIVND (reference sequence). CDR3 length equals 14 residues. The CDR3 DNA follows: TGTGCCAGTAGTATCACTTCAACTGGAAACACCATATATTTT. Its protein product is CASSITSTGNTIYF.

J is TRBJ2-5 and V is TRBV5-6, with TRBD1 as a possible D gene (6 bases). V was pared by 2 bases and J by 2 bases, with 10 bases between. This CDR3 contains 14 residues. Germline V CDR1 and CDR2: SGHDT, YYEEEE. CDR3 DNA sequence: TGTGCCAGCAGCTTTGGACAGAGGCAAGAGACCCAGTACTTC. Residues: CASSFGQRQETQYF.